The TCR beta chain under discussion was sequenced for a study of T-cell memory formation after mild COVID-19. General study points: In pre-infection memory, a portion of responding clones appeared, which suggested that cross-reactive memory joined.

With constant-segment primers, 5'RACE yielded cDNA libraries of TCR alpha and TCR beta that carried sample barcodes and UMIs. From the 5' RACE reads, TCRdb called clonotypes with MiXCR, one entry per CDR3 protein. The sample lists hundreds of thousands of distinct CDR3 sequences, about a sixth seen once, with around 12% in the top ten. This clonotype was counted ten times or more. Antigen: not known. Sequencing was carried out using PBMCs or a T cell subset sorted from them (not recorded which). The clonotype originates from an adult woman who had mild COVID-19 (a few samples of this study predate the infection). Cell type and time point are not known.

The CDR3 nucleotides read TGCGCCAGCAGCCAAATAGCGGGAGCCTTCTACAATGAGCAGTTCTTC. Its protein is CASSQIAGAFYNEQFF. J is TRBJ2-1 and V is TRBV4-3; 9 positions match TRBD2. The CDR3 has 16 residues. V was clipped by 2 bases and J by 3 bases; unmatched bases: 5. The germline gives CDR1 LGHNA, CDR2 YSLEER.